Listed below are T cell receptor beta chains from one sample, sequenced in a study of T cell responses to AZD1222 COVID-19 vaccine. Sequenced by immunoSEQ multiplex PCR; TCRdb stores in-frame clones only, minus some. The profile covers 90,000 to 140,000 clones, with roughly 82% appearing a single time and 5% taken by the ten largest. This specimen was peripheral blood, taken on day 0 of AZD1222 vaccination. These receptors were taken from an adult in good health. Both conserved end residues are part of each CDR3. A D gene is named only where the DNA matches it firmly. Size is omitted from some rows. Given values are once, few, many or a class for expanded clones.

D gene	J gene	V gene	clone size	CDR3 protein	CDR3 DNA
TRBD2	TRBJ2-3	TRBV9	.	CASSAGLAGGHTDTQYF	TGTGCCAGCAGCGCCGGACTAGCGGGGGGGCACACAGATACGCAGTATTTT
TRBD2	TRBJ2-1	TRBV6-2/TRBV6-3	.	CASSTFSSRTSGGNEQFF	TGTGCCAGCAGTACTTTTTCAAGTCGGACTAGCGGGGGCAATGAGCAGTTCTTC
TRBD2	TRBJ2-1	TRBV7-2	.	CASSLAHAGGQFF	TGTGCCAGCAGCTTAGCTCATGCGGGGGGGCAGTTCTTC
.	TRBJ2-7	TRBV7-9	few	CASSFSTLSYEQYF	TGTGCCAGCAGCTTTAGTACGTTGTCCTACGAGCAGTACTTC
.	TRBJ2-3	TRBV29-1	.	CSVVGRDTQYF	TGCAGCGTTGTGGGTAGAGATACGCAGTATTTT
.	TRBJ2-1	TRBV12-3/TRBV12-4	once	CASSLTGGHEQFF	TGTGCCAGCAGTTTAACGGGGGGCCATGAGCAGTTCTTC
.	TRBJ2-7	TRBV12-3/TRBV12-4	once	CASSLAQGIEQYF	TGTGCCAGCAGTTTAGCGCAGGGGATCGAGCAGTACTTC
TRBD2	TRBJ2-3	TRBV2	.	CASSKRTSGGTDTQYF	TGTGCCAGCAGTAAGAGGACTAGCGGGGGGACAGATACGCAGTATTTT
.	TRBJ1-1	TRBV30	.	CAWRGGSRGNTEAFF	TGTGCCTGGAGGGGAGGGTCCCGGGGTAACACTGAAGCTTTCTTT
.	TRBJ2-1	TRBV11-2	.	CASSLDVGGSYNEQFF	TGTGCCAGCAGCTTAGATGTGGGGGGCTCCTACAATGAGCAGTTCTTC
TRBD1	TRBJ1-4	TRBV5-1	.	CASSLQGVNEKLFF	TGCGCCAGCAGCCTACAGGGGGTTAATGAAAAACTGTTTTTT
.	TRBJ2-4	TRBV9	.	CASSDLSLISKNIQYF	TGTGCCAGCAGCGACCTTTCACTTATCTCCAAAAACATTCAGTACTTC
.	TRBJ1-2	TRBV4-1	.	CASSQEGRHYGYTF	TGCGCCAGCAGCCAAGAGGGAAGACACTATGGCTACACCTTC
.	TRBJ1-1	TRBV12-3/TRBV12-4	few	CASSTRGIRGAFF	TGTGCCAGCAGTACCCGAGGGATTAGAGGAGCTTTCTTT
TRBD1	TRBJ1-2	TRBV7-8	.	CASSSGTGRRYGYTF	TGTGCCAGCAGCTCCGGGACAGGGAGGCGTTATGGCTACACCTTC
TRBD1	TRBJ1-1	TRBV3-1/TRBV3-2	.	CASSQDKLGQGWHTEAFF	TGTGCCAGCAGCCAAGATAAATTAGGACAGGGGTGGCACACTGAAGCTTTCTTT
.	TRBJ2-6	TRBV5-1	.	CASSLPALSGANVLTF	TGCGCCAGCAGCTTGCCGGCTCTCTCTGGGGCCAACGTCCTGACTTTC
TRBD2	TRBJ2-1	TRBV11-1	.	CASSSQAGVYNEQFF	TGTGCCAGCAGCTCCCAAGCGGGGGTCTACAATGAGCAGTTCTTC
TRBD1	TRBJ1-5	TRBV18	few	CASSLGTGGGGNQPQHF	TGTGCCAGCTCACTAGGGACAGGGGGCGGCGGCAATCAGCCCCAGCATTTT
.	TRBJ1-4	TRBV7-9	.	CASSLAGLGKGKLFF	TGTGCCAGCAGCTTAGCGGGGCTGGGGAAAGGAAAACTGTTTTTT
.	TRBJ2-7	TRBV7-9	.	CASSLVQGLYEQYF	TGTGCCAGCAGCTTAGTTCAGGGGCTATACGAGCAGTACTTC
TRBD1	TRBJ1-5	TRBV7-2	.	CASSLGPGGSQPQHF	TGTGCCAGCAGCTTAGGTCCAGGGGGCAGTCAGCCCCAGCATTTT
.	TRBJ1-1	TRBV12-3/TRBV12-4	.	CASSFLTEAFF	TGTGCCAGCAGTTTCCTCACTGAAGCTTTCTTT